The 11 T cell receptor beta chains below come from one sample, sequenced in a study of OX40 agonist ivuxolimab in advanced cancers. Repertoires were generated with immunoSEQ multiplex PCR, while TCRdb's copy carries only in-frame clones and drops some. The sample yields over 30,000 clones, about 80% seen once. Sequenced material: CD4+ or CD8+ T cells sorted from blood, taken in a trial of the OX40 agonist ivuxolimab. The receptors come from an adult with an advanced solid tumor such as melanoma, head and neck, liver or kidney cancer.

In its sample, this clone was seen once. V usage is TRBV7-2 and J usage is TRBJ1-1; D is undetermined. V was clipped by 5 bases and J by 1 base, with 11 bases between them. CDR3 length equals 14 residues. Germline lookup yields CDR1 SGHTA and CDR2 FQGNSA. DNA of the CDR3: TGTGCCAGCAGCACCCGGACGGCGAACACTGAAGCTTTCTTT. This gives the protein CASSTRTANTEAFF. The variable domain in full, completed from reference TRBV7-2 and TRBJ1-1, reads GAGVSQSPSNKVTEKGKDVELRCDPISGHTALYWYRQSLGQGLEFLIYFQGNSAPDKSGLPSDRFSAERTGGSVSTLTIQRTQQEDSAVYLCASSTRTANTEAFFGQGTRLTVV.

CDR3 amino acids: CSARRTEKLFF. In DNA form, the CDR3 reads TGCAGTGCTAGAAGGACTGAAAAACTGTTTTTT. V is TRBV20-1 and J is TRBJ1-4; D gene unclear. V was shortened by 2 bases and J by 7 bases, with 5 bases between the two germline ends. Germline lookup yields CDR1 DFQATT and CDR2 SNEGSKA (reference sequence). This CDR3 region has 11 residues.

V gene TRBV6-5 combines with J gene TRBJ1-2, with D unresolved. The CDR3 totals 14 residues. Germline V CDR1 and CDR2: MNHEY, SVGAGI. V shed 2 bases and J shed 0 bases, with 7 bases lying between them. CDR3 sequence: CASSYGWTNYGYTF. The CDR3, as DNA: TGTGCCAGCAGTTACGGCTGGACTAACTATGGCTACACCTTC.

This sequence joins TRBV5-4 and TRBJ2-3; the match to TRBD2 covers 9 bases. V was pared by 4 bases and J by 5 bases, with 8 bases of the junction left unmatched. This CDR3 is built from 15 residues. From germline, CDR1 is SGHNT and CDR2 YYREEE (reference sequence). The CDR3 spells CASSVRGGLRDTQYF. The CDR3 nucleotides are TGTGCCAGCAGCGTGCGGGGGGGCCTCAGAGATACGCAGTATTTT.

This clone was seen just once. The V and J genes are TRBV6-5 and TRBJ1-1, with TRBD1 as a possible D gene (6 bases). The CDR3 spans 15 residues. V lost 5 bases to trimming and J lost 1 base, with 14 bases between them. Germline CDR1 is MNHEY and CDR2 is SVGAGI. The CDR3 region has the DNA TGTGCCAGCAGTATAGCAGGACAGCCGAACACTGAAGCTTTCTTT. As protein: CASSIAGQPNTEAFF.

Here the CDR3 reads CASSPSDYYGYTF. CDR3 DNA sequence: TGTGCCAGCTCACCGAGCGATTACTATGGCTACACCTTC. The V call is TRBV18, the J call TRBJ1-2; D call uncertain. The germline gives CDR1 KGHSH, CDR2 LQKENI. V was trimmed by 3 bases and J by 3 bases, leaving 8 bases between them. The CDR3 contains 13 residues. Looking up the rest from reference TRBV18 and TRBJ1-2 gives the full variable domain: NAGVMQNPRHLVRRRGQEARLRCSPMKGHSHVYWYRQLPEEGLKFMVYLQKENIIDESGMPKERFSAEFPKEGPSILRIQQVVRGDSAAYFCASSPSDYYGYTFGSGTRLTVV.

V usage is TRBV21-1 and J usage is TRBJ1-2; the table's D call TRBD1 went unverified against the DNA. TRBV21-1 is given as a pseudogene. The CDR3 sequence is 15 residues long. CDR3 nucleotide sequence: TGTGCCAGCAGCAACCGGGACAGGGGGGTATATGGCTACACCTTC. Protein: CASSNRDRGVYGYTF.

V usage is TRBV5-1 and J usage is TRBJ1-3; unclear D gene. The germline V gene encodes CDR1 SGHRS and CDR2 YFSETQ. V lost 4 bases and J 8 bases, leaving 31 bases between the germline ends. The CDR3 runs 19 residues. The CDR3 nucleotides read TGCGCCAGCAGCCGGGAGGGTGTGCTTGATGGCAGTCGAGGCCACACCATATATTTT. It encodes CASSREGVLDGSRGHTIYF. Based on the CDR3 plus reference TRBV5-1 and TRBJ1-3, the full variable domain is KAGVTQTPRYLIKTRGQQVTLSCSPISGHRSVSWYQQTPGQGLQFLFEYFSETQRNKGNFPGRFSGRQFSNSRSEMNVSTLELGDSALYLCASSREGVLDGSRGHTIYFGEGSWLTVV.

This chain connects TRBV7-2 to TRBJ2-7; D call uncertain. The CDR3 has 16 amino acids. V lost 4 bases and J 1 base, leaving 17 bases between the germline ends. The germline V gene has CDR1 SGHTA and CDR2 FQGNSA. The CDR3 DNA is TGTGCCAGCAGCTCCAGTTGGCTCCAGACTTCCTACGAGCAGTACTTC. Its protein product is CASSSSWLQTSYEQYF.

Written as DNA, the CDR3 is TGTGCCAGCAGAAACCAGGCCCCGAACACCGGGGAGCTGTTTTTT. This gives the protein CASRNQAPNTGELFF. The chain combines TRBV7-2 with TRBJ2-2; D is unresolved. Trimming stripped 6 bases from V and 0 bases from J, with 11 bases between. The V gene's germline CDR1 is SGHTA and CDR2 FQGNSA. The CDR3 consists of 15 residues.

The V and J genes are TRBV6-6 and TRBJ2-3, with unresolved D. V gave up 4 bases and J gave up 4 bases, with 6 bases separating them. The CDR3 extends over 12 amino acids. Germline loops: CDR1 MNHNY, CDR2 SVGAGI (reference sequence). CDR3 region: CASSFLPDTQYF. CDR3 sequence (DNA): TGTGCCAGCAGTTTCCTCCCAGATACGCAGTATTTT.